This T cell receptor (beta chain) stems from a study of blood T cells in healthy people across ages. Peripheral blood from each donor was collected in a volume of about 10 milliliters. This clonotype was recorded once. Its antigen is not known. Study-wide findings and caveats: Estimates based on one million T cells were treated as lower bounds.

CDR3 length: 17 amino acids. The V and J ends lost 6 bases and 3 bases, in that order; junction bases with no gene match: 9. CDR1 and CDR2 (germline): MNHEY, SVGEGT. Alongside a J-beta primer mix, a sample-barcoded 5' primer served in a second PCR lasting roughly 7 to 11 cycles. In TCRdb, the 5' RACE reads were re-called with MiXCR into one record per CDR3 protein. The sample has 1.5 million to 1.8 million distinct CDR3 sequences; roughly two fifths are singletons. Sequenced sample: blood. The gene calls are TRBV6-2 or TRBV6-3 and TRBJ2-1; 12 bases map to TRBD2. This receptor was obtained from a young woman in good health. In nucleotides, the CDR3 is TGTGCCAGCAGCTTCGAAAGGACTAGCGGGAACTACAATGAGCAGTTCTTC. Amino acid sequence: CASSFERTSGNYNEQFF.